This T cell receptor beta chain was sequenced during a study of T cell responses to AZD1222 COVID-19 vaccine. Broader study findings: Spike-specific TCR breadth rose after two AZD1222 doses, and depth rose as well. A reported finding is that nearly half of spike-specific TCRs target unmutated variant regions.

About this clone itself: Its antigen is undetermined.

The repertoire was sequenced with immunoSEQ multiplex PCR; TCRdb's copy has only in-frame clones and lacks some. Found here are 140,000 to 150,000 clones, 85% to 95% of them singletons; the top ten hold 2.8%. From germline, CDR1 is SGDLS and CDR2 YYNGEE. This CDR3 has 15 amino acids. V lost 0 bases, J lost 2 bases, and 8 bases lay in between. The chain is built from TRBV9 and TRBJ2-2, with TRBD1 as a possible D gene (5 bases). Source: peripheral blood, taken on day 0 of MenACWY control vaccination. The TCR comes from an adult in good health. DNA of the CDR3: TGTGCCAGCAGCGTAGAGGGGAAAAACACCGGGGAGCTGTTTTTT. Translation gives CASSVEGKNTGELFF.